One T cell receptor (beta chain) is described in this entry. This record belongs to a study of OX40 agonist ivuxolimab in advanced cancers. Study-wide background: With ivuxolimab, an agonistic anti-OX40 (CD134) antibody, patients were treated.

Using immunoSEQ multiplex PCR, the repertoire was profiled, and TCRdb retains in-frame clones only, with some absent. The sample yields roughly 60,000 clones, 85% seen once. This TCR was recovered from an adult with an advanced solid tumor such as melanoma, head and neck, liver or kidney cancer. The sample here was CD4+ or CD8+ T cells sorted from blood, taken in a trial of the OX40 agonist ivuxolimab.

The CDR3 protein is CASSQVYSYNSPLHF. In DNA, the CDR3 is TGCGCCAGCAGCCAAGTATACAGTTATAATTCACCCCTCCACTTT. The rearrangement joins TRBV4-1 to TRBJ1-6; D remains unclear. The germline gives CDR1 MGHRA, CDR2 YSYEKL. The CDR3 runs 15 residues. Trimming took off 1 base at V and 4 bases at J, with 8 bases between the two ends.